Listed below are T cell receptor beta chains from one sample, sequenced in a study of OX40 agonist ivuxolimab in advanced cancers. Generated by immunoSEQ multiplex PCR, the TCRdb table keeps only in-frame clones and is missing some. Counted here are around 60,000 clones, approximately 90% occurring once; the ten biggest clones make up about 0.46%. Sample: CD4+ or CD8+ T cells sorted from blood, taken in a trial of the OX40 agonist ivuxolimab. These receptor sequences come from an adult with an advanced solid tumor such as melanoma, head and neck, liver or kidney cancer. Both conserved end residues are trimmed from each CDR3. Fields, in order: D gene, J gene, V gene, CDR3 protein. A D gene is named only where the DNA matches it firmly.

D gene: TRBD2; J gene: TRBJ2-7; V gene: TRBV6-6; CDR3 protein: ASRTGTSGTYEQY
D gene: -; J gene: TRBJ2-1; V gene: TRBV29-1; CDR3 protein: SVGPDNEQF
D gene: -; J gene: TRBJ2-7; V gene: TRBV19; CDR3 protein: ASSIQARPYEQY
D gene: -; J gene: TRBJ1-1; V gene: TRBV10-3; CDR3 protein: AISTENTEAF
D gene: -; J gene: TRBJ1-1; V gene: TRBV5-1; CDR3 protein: ASSPTQGTNTEAF
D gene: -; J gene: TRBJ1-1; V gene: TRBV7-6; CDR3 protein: ASSLKLAGTEAF
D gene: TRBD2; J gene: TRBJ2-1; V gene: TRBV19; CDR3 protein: ASSIDFASGTTYNEQF
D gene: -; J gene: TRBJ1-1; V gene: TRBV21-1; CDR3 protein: ASSSRGQGIQALNTEAF
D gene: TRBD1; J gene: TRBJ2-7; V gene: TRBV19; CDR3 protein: ASRGQVTYEQY
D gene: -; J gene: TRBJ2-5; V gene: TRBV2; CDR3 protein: ASRREVLETQY
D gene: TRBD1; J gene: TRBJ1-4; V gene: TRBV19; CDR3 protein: ASRIPGQDNEKLF
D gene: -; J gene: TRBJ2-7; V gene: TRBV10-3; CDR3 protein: ATTPGPEDEQY
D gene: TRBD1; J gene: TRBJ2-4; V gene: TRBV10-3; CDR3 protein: AISDTLRDRGLIRAKNIQY
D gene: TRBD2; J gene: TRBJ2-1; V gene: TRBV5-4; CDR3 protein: ASSFAQREGNEQF
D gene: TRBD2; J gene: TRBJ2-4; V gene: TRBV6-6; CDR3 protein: ASSQASGGGWDIQY
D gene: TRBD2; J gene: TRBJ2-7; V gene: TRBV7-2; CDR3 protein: ASSNQGLAGSYEQY
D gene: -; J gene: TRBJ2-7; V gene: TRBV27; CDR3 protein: ASSREAGVSYEQY
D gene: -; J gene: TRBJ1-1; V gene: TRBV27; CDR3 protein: ASSPTTGAVTEAF
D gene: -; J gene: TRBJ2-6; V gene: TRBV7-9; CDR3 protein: ASSLVGGANVLT
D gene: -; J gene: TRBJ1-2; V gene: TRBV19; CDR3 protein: ASTGRGSGYT